The source of this TCR beta chain is a study of OX40 agonist ivuxolimab in advanced cancers. Looking at the study overall: The costimulatory receptor OX40 (CD134) was targeted by ivuxolimab, a fully human IgG2 agonistic monoclonal antibody. Intravenous ivuxolimab was administered to patients every 2 weeks at six dose levels: 0.01, 0.1, 0.3, 1.5, 3 and 10 mg/kg. Among the 50 to 55 dose-escalation patients, some 20 had hepatocellular carcinoma, approximately 15 melanoma, 9 renal cell carcinoma and 9 head and neck cancer. A male proportion of roughly 80% and a mean age of approximately 58 years, ranging from about 20 to 85, were recorded for the dose-escalation cohort. Patients were allowed to have had prior anti-PD-1, anti-PD-L1 or anti-CTLA-4 therapy, and 40% of the dose-escalation patients had previously received checkpoint inhibitors. Partial responses were achieved by three dose-escalation patients, of whom one had hepatocellular carcinoma and two had cutaneous melanoma. The purpose of peripheral TCRbeta sequencing was to test whether ivuxolimab changed TCR sequence diversity and led to clonal T-cell expansion. The paper reports the monotherapy dose-escalation portion (N ≈ 52 patients) of the phase I ivuxolimab trial. What the authors observed across the whole study: At doses of 0.1 to 3.0 mg/kg, clonal expansion of both CD4+ and CD8+ T cells in blood was seen between baseline and week 6. Antigen specificity was not determined for the clonally expanded peripheral T cells. After ivuxolimab, expanded clones were on average more numerous among CD8+ T cells than among CD4+ T cells. In the 0.1-3.0 mg/kg groups, partial responders had among the lowest normalized peripheral clonal expansion, particularly in CD8+ T cells. Low levels of normalized T-cell clonal expansion were also seen in some nonresponding patients.

Of note for this clone: Its specific antigen is unknown. Base qualities are not recorded, but no much larger clone differs from it by a single base.

The trial excluded patients who had a history of autoimmune disease or who were on systemic immunosuppression. Peripheral blood for TCR sequencing was collected from all dose cohorts at baseline, on cycle 4 day 1, and on cycle 7 day 1. The samples were taken from a phase I, first-in-human, multicenter, open-label dose-escalation trial of ivuxolimab. The trial enrolled adults with locally advanced or metastatic head and neck squamous cell, hepatocellular, melanoma or renal cell carcinoma. CD4+ and CD8+ T cells were sorted separately from peripheral blood before TCR sequencing. To sequence the TCRbeta CDR3 region, genomic DNA was isolated from the sorted cells. The immunoSEQ Assay was used to sequence the TCRbeta CDR3 regions. Imported from immuneACCESS, the table was reduced by TCRdb to in-frame sequences with V and J called. These copies leave out some clones; in studies compared against another copy, an unresolved V gene accounts for under half, and the cause of the remainder is not known. The sample has 65,000 to 90,000 clones on record, 92% of them singletons. 8.5% to 10% of the sample is taken by the ten largest.

The sample here was CD4+ or CD8+ T cells sorted from blood, taken in a trial of the OX40 agonist ivuxolimab. This TCR was sampled from an adult with an advanced solid tumor such as melanoma, head and neck, liver or kidney cancer.

In nucleotides, the sequence is TGTGCCAGTACCAGGGGGACTGCCATGAACACTGAAGCTTTCTTT. This codes for CASTRGTAMNTEAFF. The sequence is built from TRBV19 and TRBJ1-1; 7 junctional bases match TRBD1. The germline V end is reduced by 7 bases and the J end by 0 bases; junction bases left unmatched: 8. CDR1 and CDR2, per the germline V gene (reference sequence), are LNHDA and SQIVND. Including the terminal cysteine and phenylalanine, the CDR3 comprises 15 residues. Of all the DNA, just the CDR3 is kept, 45 bases in frame from base 1.